One and the same sample provided the 10 T cell receptor beta chains below, sequenced in a study of OX40 agonist ivuxolimab in advanced cancers. Assay: immunoSEQ multiplex PCR; the TCRdb copy retains only in-frame clones and omits some. Among tens of thousands of clones listed, 87% were seen once. Sequencing used CD4+ or CD8+ T cells sorted from blood, obtained in a trial of the OX40 agonist ivuxolimab. The receptors shown here come from an adult with an advanced solid tumor such as melanoma, head and neck, liver or kidney cancer.

The J gene is TRBJ2-3, the V gene TRBV18; TRBD2 matches at 10 bases. J was trimmed by 5 bases and V by 3 bases; bases with no gene match: 2. The germline V gene has CDR1 KGHSH and CDR2 LQKENI. CDR3 length: 14 residues. In DNA form, the CDR3 reads TGTGCCAGCTCACCCCCTAGCGGGGGAGATACGCAGTATTTT. Its protein is CASSPPSGGDTQYF.

The chain couples TRBV28 to TRBJ2-5; a weak D match, TRBD1 (6 bases). Germline V gene data show CDR1 as MDHEN and CDR2 as SYDVKM. The CDR3 has 15 amino acids. Between the trimmed V and J ends, which lost 5 bases and 5 bases, there was a span of 18 bases. Here the CDR3 reads CASSPPDRPRETQYF. The CDR3 nucleotides read TGTGCCAGCAGTCCCCCAGACAGGCCAAGGGAGACCCAGTACTTC. Supplemented by reference TRBV28 and TRBJ2-5, the full variable domain reads DVKVTQSSRYLVKRTGEKVFLECVQDMDHENMFWYRQDPGLGLRLIYFSYDVKMKEKGDIPEGYSVSREKKERFSLILESASTNQTSMYLCASSPPDRPRETQYFGPGTRLLVL.

This chain connects TRBV7-8 to TRBJ1-1, with 8 bases lining up with TRBD1. There are 15 residues in the CDR3. V lost 5 bases, J lost 0 bases, and 5 bases stayed unmatched. Per germline, CDR1 SGHVS and CDR2 FQNEAQ. The CDR3 here is CASSSQGALNTEAFF. The CDR3 DNA reads TGTGCCAGCAGCAGTCAGGGGGCCTTGAACACTGAAGCTTTCTTT.

The genes are TRBV6-5 and TRBJ2-7; TRBD1 matches at 7 bases. The CDR3 covers 16 residues. The junction had 12 bases not matched to a gene; V was cut back by 6 bases and J by 1 base. CDR1 is MNHEY and CDR2 is SVGAGI in the germline V gene. DNA for the CDR3: TGTGCCAGCAGCTACAATCCCCGGGACAGTTCCTACGAGCAGTACTTC. This gives the protein CASSYNPRDSSYEQYF.

V and J are TRBV6-1 and TRBJ1-2; D uncertain. This CDR3 has 10 residues. The ends were cut back, 2 bases at V and 7 bases at J, with 2 bases in the middle. Germline-derived CDR1 and CDR2 are MNHNS and SASEGT. The CDR3 sequence: CASSEFGYTF. CDR3 DNA: TGTGCCAGCAGTGAATTTGGCTACACCTTC.

Here the CDR3 reads CASSPRTGIDSYEQYF. CDR3 nucleotide sequence: TGTGCCAGTAGTCCCCGCACAGGGATTGACTCCTACGAGCAGTACTTC. The chain carries TRBV19 and TRBJ2-7; the D gene is possibly TRBD1 (6 bases). Germline V gene data show CDR1 as LNHDA and CDR2 as SQIVND (reference sequence). The CDR3 length is 16 residues. V shed 5 bases and J shed 0 bases, with 17 bases lying between them.

In this sample, this clone turned up a few times. The chain joins TRBV7-2 to TRBJ2-3; 8 bases align to TRBD2. Germline CDR1 is SGHTA and CDR2 is FQGNSA. V dropped 5 bases and J dropped 4; count of bases not matched to a gene: 5. The CDR3 runs to 14 residues. CDR3 amino acids: CASSPRAGADTQYF. In DNA, the CDR3 is TGTGCCAGCAGCCCACGAGCGGGAGCAGATACGCAGTATTTT.

The CDR3 DNA reads as TGTGCCAGCAGGACACAGATGAACACTGAAGCTTTCTTT. This codes for CASRTQMNTEAFF. The rearrangement links TRBV2 to TRBJ1-1; D gene uncertain. With 6 bases removed from V and 0 bases from J, the gap between germline ends came to 8 bases. Germline V gene lookup returns CDR1 SNHLY and CDR2 FYNNEI. The CDR3 contains 13 residues.

V usage is TRBV6-6 and J usage is TRBJ2-2; no clear D. Germline assignment: CDR1 MNHNY and CDR2 SVGAGI (reference sequence). Trimming left V 4 bases short and J 3 bases short, with 9 bases between. The CDR3 extends over 14 amino acids. CDR3 sequence (DNA): TGTGCCAGCAGTTTAGGAGCCTACACCGGGGAGCTGTTTTTT. Its protein is CASSLGAYTGELFF.

The V gene is TRBV15, the J gene TRBJ2-6; D may be TRBD1 (5 bases). Trimming pared 6 bases from V and 0 bases from J, leaving 9 bases between. This CDR3 region has 15 residues. CDR1 is LNHNV and CDR2 is YYDKDF in the germline V gene (reference sequence). CDR3 bases: TGTGCCACCAGTCGACAGCACTCTGGGGCCAACGTCCTGACTTTC. As protein: CATSRQHSGANVLTF.